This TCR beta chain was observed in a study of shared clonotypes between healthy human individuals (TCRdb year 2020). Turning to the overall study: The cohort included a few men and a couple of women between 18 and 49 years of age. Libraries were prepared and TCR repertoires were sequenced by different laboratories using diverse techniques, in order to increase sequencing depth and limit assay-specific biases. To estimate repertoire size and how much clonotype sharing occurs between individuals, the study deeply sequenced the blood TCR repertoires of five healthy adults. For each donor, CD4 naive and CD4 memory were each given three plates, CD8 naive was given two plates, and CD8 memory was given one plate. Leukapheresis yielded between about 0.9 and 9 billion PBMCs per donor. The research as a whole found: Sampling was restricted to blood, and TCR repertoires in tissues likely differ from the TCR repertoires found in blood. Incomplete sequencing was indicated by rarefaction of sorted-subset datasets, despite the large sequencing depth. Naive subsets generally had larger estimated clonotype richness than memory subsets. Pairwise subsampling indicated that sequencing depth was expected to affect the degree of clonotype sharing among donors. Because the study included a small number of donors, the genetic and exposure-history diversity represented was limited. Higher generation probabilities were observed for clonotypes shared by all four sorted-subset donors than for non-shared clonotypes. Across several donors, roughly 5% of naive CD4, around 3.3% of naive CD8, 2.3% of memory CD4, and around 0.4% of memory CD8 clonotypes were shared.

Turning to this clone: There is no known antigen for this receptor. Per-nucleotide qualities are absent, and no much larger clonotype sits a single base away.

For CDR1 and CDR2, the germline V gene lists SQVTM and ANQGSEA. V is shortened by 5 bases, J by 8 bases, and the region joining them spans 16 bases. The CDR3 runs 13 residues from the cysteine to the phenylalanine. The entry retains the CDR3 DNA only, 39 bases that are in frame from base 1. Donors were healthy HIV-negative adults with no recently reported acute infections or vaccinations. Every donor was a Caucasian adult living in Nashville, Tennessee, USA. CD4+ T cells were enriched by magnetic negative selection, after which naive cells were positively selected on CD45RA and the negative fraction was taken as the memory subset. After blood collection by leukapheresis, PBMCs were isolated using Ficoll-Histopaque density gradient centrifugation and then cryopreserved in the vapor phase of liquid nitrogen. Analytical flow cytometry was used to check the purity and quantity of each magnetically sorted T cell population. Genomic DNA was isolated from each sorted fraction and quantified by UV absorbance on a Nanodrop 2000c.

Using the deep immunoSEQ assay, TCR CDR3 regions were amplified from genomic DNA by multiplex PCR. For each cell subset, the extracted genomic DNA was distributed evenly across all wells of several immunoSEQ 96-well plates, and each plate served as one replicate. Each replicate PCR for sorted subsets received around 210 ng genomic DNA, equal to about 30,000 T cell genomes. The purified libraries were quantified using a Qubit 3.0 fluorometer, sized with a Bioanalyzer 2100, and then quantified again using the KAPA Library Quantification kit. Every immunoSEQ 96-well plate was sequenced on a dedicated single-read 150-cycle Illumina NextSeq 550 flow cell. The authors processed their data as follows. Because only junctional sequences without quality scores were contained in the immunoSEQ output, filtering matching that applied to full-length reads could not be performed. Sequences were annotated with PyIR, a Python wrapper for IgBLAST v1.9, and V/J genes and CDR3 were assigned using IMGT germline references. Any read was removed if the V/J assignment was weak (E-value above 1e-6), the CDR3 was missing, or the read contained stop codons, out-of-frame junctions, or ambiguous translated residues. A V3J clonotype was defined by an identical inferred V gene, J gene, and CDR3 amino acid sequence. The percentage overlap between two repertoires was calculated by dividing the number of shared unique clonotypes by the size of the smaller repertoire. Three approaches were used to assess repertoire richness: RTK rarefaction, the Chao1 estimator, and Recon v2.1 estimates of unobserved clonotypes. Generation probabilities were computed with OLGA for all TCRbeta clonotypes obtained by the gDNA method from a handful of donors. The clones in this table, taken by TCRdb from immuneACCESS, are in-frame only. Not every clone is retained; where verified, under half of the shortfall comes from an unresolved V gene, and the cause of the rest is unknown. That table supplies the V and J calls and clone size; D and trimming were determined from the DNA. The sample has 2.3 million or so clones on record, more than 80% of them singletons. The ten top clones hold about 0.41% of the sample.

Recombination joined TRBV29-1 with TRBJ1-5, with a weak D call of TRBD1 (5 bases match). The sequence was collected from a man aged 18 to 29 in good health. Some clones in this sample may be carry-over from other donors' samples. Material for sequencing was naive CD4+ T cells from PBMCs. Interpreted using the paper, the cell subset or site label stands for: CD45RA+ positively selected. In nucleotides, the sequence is TGCAGCGTTCTTCGGGTCCCGGGGGAGCCCCAGCATTTT. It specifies CSVLRVPGEPQHF.